This T cell receptor (beta chain) emerged from a study of blood T cell repertoires in COVID-19 (dated by TCRdb to about 2020). Turning to the overall study: Collaborator samples came from the United States, Italy and Spain and covered acute and convalescent phases of COVID-19. The dataset comprised deeply sampled blood TCRbeta repertoires from subjects exposed to, actively infected with, or recovered from COVID-19. Where available, HLA class I and class II types were obtained from metadata supplied by the sample provider rather than from assay-based typing. The repertoires were made available in a free public database intended to serve as a resource for research on the immune response to SARS-CoV-2. The material from the prospective study consisted of cDNA or gDNA derived from T cells, B-cell-depleted T cells, or PBMCs. Samples came from the ongoing ImmuneRACE study (first 160 participants) plus 1,254 subjects from 6 global collaborators. The sample metadata nearly always contained a de-identified subject ID, COVID-19 status, age in years and sex. What the authors observed across the whole study: The quantity of clinical and demographic metadata differed by source and by participant and was supplied without curation.

In regard to this clone: This receptor's antigen is unknown. No much larger clone is present one base from it, and per-base qualities are unavailable.

In the prospective study, participants were about 18 to 100 years old, resided in about two dozen geographic areas of the United States, and were enrolled through a virtual design. To assign participants to cohorts, the prospective study relied on clinical history that participants themselves reported in a screening survey and a study questionnaire. Mobile phlebotomists in the prospective study collected whole blood, serum and a nasopharyngeal or oropharyngeal swab from every participant. Prospective study participants could optionally give additional blood draws and questionnaires over a roughly 2-month period. Blood samples from the prospective study were shipped frozen or at room temperature prior to DNA extraction. The immunoSEQ Assay, a bias-controlled multiplex PCR, was used to amplify TCRbeta CDR3 regions from genomic DNA. The authors processed their data as follows. Within the assay, amplification of reference gene primers was used to estimate how many nucleated cells each sample contained. To quantify the absolute abundance of each unique TCRbeta CDR3 rearrangement, sequence reads were collapsed and filtered. Productive Simpson clonality was computed per sample as the square root of Simpson's diversity index over productive rearrangements. TCRdb stores this immuneACCESS table with in-frame sequences only. Part of the clones is absent; in the studies checked, under half of the shortfall reflects unresolved V genes, and no reason is known for the rest. The V and J calls and clone size were taken over from that table, and D and trimming were inferred from the DNA. Within this sample are 380,000 or so clones, with approximately 88% of them counted one time only. Jointly, the top ten make up around 0.95% of the sample.

The trim is 0 bases for V and 5 bases for J, with a gap of 13 bases between the germline ends. CDR1 and CDR2 were assigned from the germline V gene as LGHNA and YSLEER. The CDR3 measures 15 amino acids from cysteine to phenylalanine. The entry retains the CDR3 DNA only, 45 bases that are in frame from base 1. The TCR was taken from a woman in her twenties or thirties with acute COVID-19. Sequenced: PBMCs or T cells enriched from blood (not recorded which). The chain employs TRBV4-3 and TRBJ2-5; the D region possibly corresponds to TRBD2 (5 bases align). CDR3 loop: CASSQDFGGRETQYF. The DNA reads TGCGCCAGCAGCCAAGATTTTGGCGGGCGGGAGACCCAGTACTTC.